This TCR beta chain was found in a study of a mutant IDH1 vaccine in newly diagnosed glioma. About the research overall: Patients previously underwent radiotherapy, temozolomide, or both, and most underwent both. Study-wide points: There seemed to be no relation between pseudoprogression and changes in top peripheral T cell clonotypes.

Repertoires were generated with immunoSEQ multiplex PCR, while TCRdb's copy carries only in-frame clones and drops some. Counted here are about 70,000 clones, approximately 82% occurring once; the ten biggest clones make up 4.6%. Time point specified: baseline, week 1 (first vaccination visit). The treatment is: pre-vaccination baseline after standard-of-care therapy. Each donor presented with a new WHO grade 3 or 4 astrocytoma that tested IDH1-mutant and showed ATRX loss. A word on this clone: Its antigen is undetermined.

Sequenced material: peripheral blood mononuclear cells (PBMCs), taken from a glioma patient treated with radiotherapy, temozolomide or both. The sequence was collected from a woman under 30 with glioma. Some clones in this sample may be carry-over from other donors' samples.

CDR3 in DNA: TGTGCCAGCAGCCATAGGAATCCGGGGCGAGATAGCAATCAGCCCCAGCATTTT. Its translation: CASSHRNPGRDSNQPQHF. The chain joins TRBV14 to TRBJ1-5; weak D call: TRBD1 (5 bases). CDR1 and CDR2 (germline): SGHDN, FVKESK. V was pared by 3 bases and J by 0 bases, with 18 bases between. CDR3 length: 18 amino acids.